A selection of T cell receptor beta chains follows, all from one sample in a study of blood T cell repertoires in COVID-19. Libraries were prepared by immunoSEQ multiplex PCR; TCRdb keeps only in-frame clonotypes and omits some of them. The sample carries under 130,000 clones, around nine tenths recorded once. Source material: peripheral blood. Receptors originate from a human donor in a cohort sampled during active COVID-19. Both conserved end residues are part of each CDR3. Fields, in order: J gene, clone size, D gene, V gene, CDR3 protein, CDR3 DNA. A D gene is named only where the DNA matches it firmly. Clone size is not always given. Where it is, it says once, few, many or a class for expanded clones.

TRBJ1-3 . . TRBV7-9 CASSSTAFSGNTIYF TGTGCCAGCAGTTCGACAGCCTTCTCTGGAAACACCATATATTTT
TRBJ2-1 . TRBD1 TRBV13 CASSLNRGSYNEQFF TGTGCCAGCAGCCTCAACAGGGGCTCCTACAATGAGCAGTTCTTC
TRBJ2-1 . . TRBV19 CASSIPLGGRNEQFF TGTGCCAGTAGTATCCCCCTTGGCGGCCGAAATGAGCAGTTCTTC
TRBJ2-2 . TRBD2 TRBV9 CASKHSGGPETGELFF TGTGCCAGCAAGCATAGCGGGGGGCCGGAGACCGGGGAGCTGTTTTTT
TRBJ1-1 . . TRBV29-1 CSVELTGTTEAFF TGCAGCGTTGAACTCACAGGGACCACTGAAGCTTTCTTT
TRBJ2-7 . . TRBV15 CATSRGADSYEQYF TGTGCCACCAGCAGGGGGGCAGATTCCTACGAGCAGTACTTC
TRBJ2-1 . TRBD1 TRBV7-2 CASSLDPGTGYEQFF TGTGCCAGCAGCTTAGATCCGGGGACAGGGTATGAGCAGTTCTTC
TRBJ2-3 . . TRBV30 CAWSVLGLGDTQYF TGTGCCTGGAGTGTTCTGGGCCTGGGAGATACGCAGTATTTT
TRBJ2-3 . TRBD2 TRBV7-9 CASSFPREGLPDTQYF TGTGCCAGCAGCTTTCCCCGGGAGGGCCTCCCAGATACGCAGTATTTT
TRBJ2-7 . . TRBV7-8 CASSPQTGSYEQYF TGTGCCAGCAGCCCCCAGACGGGGTCCTACGAGCAGTACTTC
TRBJ2-3 . TRBD2 TRBV4-1 CASSQEWGLAGGATDTQYF TGCGCCAGCAGCCAAGAATGGGGACTAGCGGGGGGAGCCACAGATACGCAGTATTTT
TRBJ1-4 . TRBD1 TRBV6-5 CASAGTEDNWGKLFF TGTGCCAGTGCCGGGACAGAGGACAATTGGGGGAAACTGTTTTTT
TRBJ1-1 . . TRBV10-2 CASRGRGGAEAFF TGCGCCAGCAGAGGCAGGGGTGGCGCTGAAGCTTTCTTT
TRBJ2-1 . . TRBV19 CASSIRGLRSYNEQFF TGTGCCAGTAGTATAAGAGGACTCCGCTCCTACAATGAGCAGTTCTTC
TRBJ1-1 once TRBD1 TRBV30 CAWSVQGATEAFF TGTGCCTGGAGTGTACAGGGGGCCACTGAAGCTTTCTTT
TRBJ1-1 few . TRBV24-1 CATSATDTEAFF TGTGCCACCAGTGCTACGGACACTGAAGCTTTCTTT
TRBJ1-3 . TRBD1 TRBV2 CASSSGTGRSSGNTIYF TGTGCCAGCAGTTCCGGGACAGGGCGCAGCTCTGGAAACACCATATATTTT
TRBJ1-1 few TRBD1 TRBV5-1 CASSAGDRGVTEAFF TGCGCCAGCAGCGCGGGAGACAGGGGGGTTACTGAAGCTTTCTTT
TRBJ1-2 . . TRBV18 CASSPPRGQGYTF TGTGCCAGCTCACCACCCAGAGGGCAGGGCTACACCTTC
TRBJ2-5 . . TRBV28 CASSLNTGETQYF TGTGCCAGCAGTTTAAACACAGGGGAGACCCAGTACTTC
TRBJ2-5 once TRBD2 TRBV2 CASRKRERETQYF TGTGCCAGCAGAAAGCGGGAGAGGGAGACCCAGTACTTC
TRBJ1-6 . . TRBV7-6 CASSTQGYASLHF TGTGCCAGCAGCACCCAGGGGTACGCTTCCCTCCACTTT
TRBJ1-5 . . TRBV15 CATSRARTVGRHGNQPQHF TGTGCCACCAGCAGAGCCAGGACAGTCGGGCGACATGGCAATCAGCCCCAGCATTTT
TRBJ1-5 . . TRBV28 CASSLQGPNNQPQHF TGTGCCAGCAGTTTACAGGGGCCGAACAATCAGCCCCAGCATTTT
TRBJ2-7 . . TRBV21-1 CASSQVSRGLWSEQYF TGTGCCAGCAGCCAGGTCAGCAGGGGCCTTTGGAGCGAGCAGTACTTC